Presented here are 30 T cell receptor beta chains from one specimen sequenced in a study of glioma-infiltrating T cells after dendritic cell vaccination. This table comes from immunoSEQ multiplex PCR, and its TCRdb copy is limited to in-frame clones, with some not included. The sample lists roughly 98,000 clones, about nine tenths occurring once. Sequencing was performed on blood, taken before dendritic cell vaccination. These receptors were taken from a human donor with glioblastoma.

The chain combines TRBV9 with TRBJ2-3; D uncertain. CDR1 and CDR2 (germline): SGDLS, YYNGEE. This CDR3 spans 14 amino acids. V was cut by 1 base and J by 2 bases, with 8 bases left in between. CDR3 amino acids: CASSVYSFTDTQYF. For the CDR3, the DNA is TGTGCCAGCAGCGTATACAGCTTCACAGATACGCAGTATTTT.

The J gene is TRBJ1-1, the V gene TRBV15; 7 bases are a match to TRBD1. Germline-derived CDR1 and CDR2 are LNHNV and YYDKDF (reference sequence). The CDR3 has 15 residues. V trimming: 5 bases; J trimming: 5 bases; junction bases outside the gene matches: 11. The DNA of the CDR3 is TGTGCCACCAGCGGCCTCGGCGCAGGGGGGACTGAAGCTTTCTTT. Translated, it gives CATSGLGAGGTEAFF.

This chain joins TRBV5-6 and TRBJ2-3; D gene ambiguous. Trimming removed 2 bases from V and 3 bases from J, with 4 bases in between. The CDR3 contains 12 residues. In germline, CDR1 is SGHDT, CDR2 YYEEEE. CDR3 region: CASSFVTDTQYF. CDR3 DNA sequence: TGTGCCAGCAGCTTCGTTACAGATACGCAGTATTTT.

The CDR3 protein is CARRQENTEAFF. The CDR3 DNA follows: TGTGCCAGAAGACAGGAGAACACTGAAGCTTTCTTT. The chain uses TRBV2 and TRBJ1-1; tentative D call: TRBD1 (6 bases). Germline-derived CDR1 and CDR2 are SNHLY and FYNNEI. The CDR3 runs 12 residues. Trimming stripped 9 bases from V and 1 base from J, with 9 bases between.

The V and J genes are TRBV4-1 and TRBJ2-1; TRBD2 aligns across 9 bases. This CDR3 contains 17 residues. Germline CDR1 is MGHRA and CDR2 is YSYEKL. Trimming at V came to 1 base and at J to 4 bases, leaving 8 bases not matched to a gene. The DNA of the CDR3 is TGCGCCAGCAGCCAAGTATGGCGGGAGGGGGGGTACAATGAGCAGTTCTTC. This codes for CASSQVWREGGYNEQFF.

The CDR3 region has the DNA TGTGCCAGCAGCCGCGGACAGGGAGGGTATGGCTACACCTTC. Translating it yields CASSRGQGGYGYTF. The chain has TRBV7-9 and TRBJ1-2; 8 bases match TRBD1. The CDR3 consists of 14 residues. Per the germline V gene, CDR1 is SEHNR and CDR2 is FQNEAQ (reference sequence). Trimming cost V 5 bases and J 5 bases; bases outside gene matches: 7.

V usage is TRBV4-3 and J usage is TRBJ2-2; 7 positions agree with TRBD1. CDR1 and CDR2 (germline): LGHNA, YSLEER. J was trimmed by 4 bases and V by 0 bases; bases with no gene match: 8. There are 17 residues in the CDR3. CDR3 DNA: TGCGCCAGCAGCCAAGATCAGGGGGTGAGAGGCACCGGGGAGCTGTTTTTT. Amino acids: CASSQDQGVRGTGELFF.

The chain recombines TRBV7-6 with TRBJ2-3; 8 positions match TRBD2. This CDR3 is 17 amino acids long. Looked up from germline, CDR1 is SGHVS and CDR2 is FNYEAQ. V was pared by 0 bases and J by 0 bases, with 5 bases of the junction left unmatched. As DNA, the CDR3 is TGTGCCAGCAGCTTAGCCGGCGGGGGGACTAGCACAGATACGCAGTATTTT. Translation gives CASSLAGGGTSTDTQYF.

The chain links TRBV18 to TRBJ1-2; a weak D match, TRBD1 (5 bases). V was pared by 4 bases and J by 5 bases, with 17 bases between. The CDR3 is made up of 15 amino acids. CDR1 and CDR2 (germline): KGHSH, LQKENI. CDR3 amino acids: CASSLPGGSGYGYTF. DNA for the CDR3: TGTGCCAGCTCACTACCCGGGGGATCGGGGTATGGCTACACCTTC.

This clone was seen a few times. This chain connects TRBV18 to TRBJ2-5, with TRBD2 identical over 9 bases. Germline assignment: CDR1 KGHSH and CDR2 LQKENI. The CDR3 totals 13 residues. With 4 bases clipped from V and 13 bases from J, the junction kept 10 bases outside the gene matches. The CDR3 region has the DNA TGTGCCAGCTCACAACAAAGCGGGAGGTCCCCGTACTTC. It translates to CASSQQSGRSPYF.

This sequence joins TRBV12-5 and TRBJ2-6; D remains ambiguous. The germline V and J ends were trimmed by 7 bases and 1 base, with 5 bases remaining between them. The CDR3 totals 13 residues. Germline CDR1 and CDR2: LGHNT and FRNRAP. As DNA, the CDR3 is TGTGCTAGTGCCCAATCTGGGGCCAACGTCCTGACTTTC. This gives the protein CASAQSGANVLTF.

The V and J genes are TRBV9 and TRBJ1-4, with D unclear. The CDR3 totals 16 residues. Trimming removed 3 bases from V and 0 bases from J, with 12 bases in between. Looked up from germline, CDR1 is SGDLS and CDR2 is YYNGEE. The CDR3 DNA sequence: TGTGCCAGCAGCGAGAGGGATCTAGCAACTAATGAAAAACTGTTTTTT. Translation gives CASSERDLATNEKLFF.

The chain links TRBV29-1 to TRBJ1-1; 7 bases are shared with TRBD1. The V gene end was trimmed by 6 bases and the J gene end by 0 bases; junction bases not matched to a gene: 4. Germline V gives CDR1 SQVTM, CDR2 ANQGSEA. The CDR3 has 13 residues. CDR3 sequence: CSVRGQMNTEAFF. CDR3 DNA sequence: TGCAGCGTGAGGGGACAGATGAACACTGAAGCTTTCTTT.

The chain couples TRBV27 to TRBJ2-1; 7 bases align to TRBD1. The trim removed 4 bases at V and 8 bases at J, leaving 11 bases unmatched. Germline V gene data show CDR1 as MNHEY and CDR2 as SMNVEV (reference sequence). This CDR3 comprises 15 residues. For the CDR3, the DNA is TGTGCCAGCAGTTCCGGGCAGGGGGAGTACCATGAGCAGTTCTTC. Amino acid sequence: CASSSGQGEYHEQFF.

The chain is built from TRBV28 and TRBJ1-5; 8 bases agree with TRBD1. This CDR3 comprises 18 residues. With V trimmed by 5 bases and J by 2 bases, 14 bases remained unmatched. In germline, CDR1 is MDHEN, CDR2 SYDVKM. As DNA, the CDR3 is TGTGCCAGCAGTACAGGGGGGACAGGTTTCGGGGGCAATCAGCCCCAGCATTTT. It codes for CASSTGGTGFGGNQPQHF.

The rearrangement links TRBV19 to TRBJ2-7; 8 bases map to TRBD1. Germline V CDR1 and CDR2: LNHDA, SQIVND (reference sequence). The junction had 8 bases not matched to a gene; V was cut back by 8 bases and J by 2 bases. The CDR3 is 14 amino acids. The chain's CDR3 is CASRRTGNAYEQYF. The CDR3 DNA sequence: TGTGCCAGTCGACGGACAGGGAATGCCTACGAGCAGTACTTC.

The chain has TRBV29-1 and TRBJ2-2; a weak D match, TRBD2 (6 bases). Germline V gene lookup returns CDR1 SQVTM and CDR2 ANQGSEA. The CDR3 runs to 14 residues. Trimming removed 8 bases at V and 1 base at J, with 14 bases between. CDR3 loop: CSPFGTQNTGELFF. The CDR3 DNA sequence: TGCAGCCCCTTCGGGACTCAGAACACCGGGGAGCTGTTTTTT.

The chain links TRBV5-6 to TRBJ2-7; D is undetermined. V lost 3 bases and J lost 2, with 9 bases in between. Germline CDR1 SGHDT, CDR2 YYEEEE. CDR3 length: 13 residues. CDR3 sequence: CASSSSVAYEQYF. CDR3 nucleotide sequence: TGTGCCAGCAGCTCGTCCGTCGCCTACGAGCAGTACTTC. The whole variable domain, filled in from reference TRBV5-6 and TRBJ2-7, reads DAGVTQSPTHLIKTRGQQVTLRCSPKSGHDTVSWYQQALGQGPQFIFQYYEEEERQRGNFPDRFSGHQFPNYSSELNVNALLLGDSALYLCASSSSVAYEQYFGPGTRLTVT.

V usage is TRBV19 and J usage is TRBJ1-6, with D possibly being TRBD1 (6 bases). This CDR3 contains 14 residues. Per the germline V gene, CDR1 is LNHDA and CDR2 is SQIVND (reference sequence). With 6 bases removed from V and 7 bases from J, the gap between germline ends came to 13 bases. This CDR3 is CASRFGRGNSPLHF. DNA for the CDR3: TGTGCCAGTAGGTTCGGCAGGGGAAATTCACCCCTCCACTTT.

This clone was found a few times. The J gene is TRBJ2-7, the V gene TRBV6-5; the match to TRBD2 covers 8 bases. Germline trimming cut 2 bases from V and 7 bases from J; bases unmatched to any gene: 10. The germline V gene encodes CDR1 MNHEY and CDR2 SVGAGI. This CDR3 is 15 amino acids long. CDR3 coding DNA: TGTGCCAGCAGTTACGGGGGAGTAGCGGGGAATGAGCAGTACTTC. It specifies CASSYGGVAGNEQYF.

CDR3 bases: TGTGCCAGCAGTACAGGGACAACTAACTATGGCTACACCTTC. Translated: CASSTGTTNYGYTF. The chain uses TRBV28 and TRBJ1-2, with a weak D call TRBD1 (6 bases). Germline V gives CDR1 MDHEN, CDR2 SYDVKM. This CDR3 comprises 14 residues. V was cut by 5 bases and J by 0 bases, with 10 bases left in between.

The chain links TRBV9 to TRBJ2-7, with D possibly matching TRBD1 (6 bases). The V end lost 4 bases, the J end lost 0 bases, and 8 bases lay between the germline ends. From germline, CDR1 is SGDLS and CDR2 YYNGEE. The CDR3 sequence is 13 residues long. In DNA, the CDR3 is TGTGCCAGCAGCCCAGGGGACTCCTACGAGCAGTACTTC. Its protein product is CASSPGDSYEQYF.

The chain has TRBV7-3 and TRBJ1-1; D perhaps matches TRBD1 (5 bases). This CDR3 has 15 residues. V shed 2 bases and J shed 2 bases, with 12 bases lying between them. In germline, CDR1 is SGHTA, CDR2 FQGTGA. CDR3 in amino acids: CASSLDAGLNTEAFF. The CDR3 DNA is TGTGCCAGCAGCTTAGACGCGGGACTAAACACTGAAGCTTTCTTT.

The gene calls are TRBV2 and TRBJ1-5, with D unresolved. From germline, CDR1 is SNHLY and CDR2 FYNNEI. Trimming removed 3 bases from V and 1 base from J, with 7 bases in between. The CDR3 spans 14 residues. The CDR3 reads CASSDSRSNQPQHF. For the CDR3, the DNA is TGTGCCAGCAGTGATTCCCGGAGCAATCAGCCCCAGCATTTT.

The chain uses TRBV27 and TRBJ2-7; the D is unclear. V gave up 5 bases and J gave up 6 bases, with 14 bases separating them. CDR3 length: 13 amino acids. Per the germline V gene, CDR1 is MNHEY and CDR2 is SMNVEV (reference sequence). The CDR3 sequence: CASSPTRVSEQYF. The CDR3 DNA sequence: TGTGCCAGCAGTCCGACCCGGGTTTCCGAGCAGTACTTC.

The CDR3 spells CATVHSYEQYF. The CDR3 DNA reads as TGTGCCACGGTCCACTCCTACGAGCAGTACTTC. The rearrangement links TRBV28 to TRBJ2-7, with no clear D. This CDR3 has 11 amino acids. Trimming stripped 10 bases from V and 0 bases from J, with 7 bases between. Germline CDR1 is MDHEN and CDR2 is SYDVKM.

The J gene is TRBJ2-5, the V gene TRBV5-4; 10 bases are shared with TRBD2. The CDR3 covers 16 residues. Germline V gene lookup returns CDR1 SGHNT and CDR2 YYREEE (reference sequence). V dropped 4 bases and J dropped 4; count of bases not matched to a gene: 10. This chain's CDR3 is CASSTNLAGVGETQYF. For the CDR3, the DNA is TGTGCCAGCAGCACCAATCTAGCGGGAGTCGGAGAGACCCAGTACTTC. Full variable domain (remainder filled in from reference TRBV5-4 and TRBJ2-5): ETGVTQSPTHLIKTRGQQVTLRCSSQSGHNTVSWYQQALGQGPQFIFQYYREEENGRGNFPPRFSGLQFPNYSSELNVNALELDDSALYLCASSTNLAGVGETQYFGPGTRLLVL.

The chain links TRBV6-4 to TRBJ1-5; D perhaps matches TRBD1 (6 bases). The CDR3 extends over 14 amino acids. V was cut by 7 bases and J by 6 bases, with 16 bases left in between. Germline V gene lookup returns CDR1 MRHNA and CDR2 SNTAGT. Written as DNA, the CDR3 is TGTGCCAGCACCCTATTCACAGGGAGTCAGCCCCAGCATTTT. This gives the protein CASTLFTGSQPQHF.

V usage is TRBV7-6 and J usage is TRBJ2-5; a weak D match, TRBD2 (6 bases). There are 14 residues in the CDR3. Germline V gene lookup returns CDR1 SGHVS and CDR2 FNYEAQ. V lost 5 bases and J 5 bases, leaving 15 bases between the germline ends. The CDR3 is CASSRTGGWETQYF. In DNA form, the CDR3 reads TGTGCCAGCAGCAGGACCGGAGGGTGGGAGACCCAGTACTTC.

The chain combines TRBV27 with TRBJ2-1; 7 bases match TRBD1. CDR1 and CDR2 (germline): MNHEY, SMNVEV (reference sequence). V shed 6 bases and J 0 bases; nucleotides not matched to a gene: 8. CDR3 length: 16 amino acids. CDR3 sequence reads: CASRSSTGSSYNEQFF. CDR3 nucleotide sequence: TGTGCCAGCAGATCCTCGACAGGGAGCTCCTACAATGAGCAGTTCTTC.